This entry is about one TCR beta chain. The sample carries other DNA sequences with the same CDR3. These data come from a study of shared clonotypes between healthy human individuals. CD8 cells classed as naive were CD45RO-negative and positively selected for CCR7, excluding terminally differentiated effector memory CD45RA+ cells. Assay: immunoSEQ multiplex PCR; the TCRdb copy retains only in-frame clones and omits some. The table lists nearly 2 million clones, 85% to 95% of them singletons. In germline, CDR1 is MGHRA, CDR2 YSYEKL. V lost 2 bases to trimming and J lost 6 bases, with 7 bases between them. The CDR3 consists of 13 residues.

The J gene is TRBJ2-2, the V gene TRBV4-1; no definite D call. The sequencing sample was made of naive CD8+ T cells sorted from blood. The sequence came from a young man in good health. The CDR3 sequence: CASSQRLAGELFF. The DNA for the CDR3 is TGCGCCAGCAGCCAACGTCTCGCCGGGGAGCTGTTTTTT.